The 3 T cell receptor beta chains below all came from one sample that was sequenced in a study of cytomegalovirus exposure and HLA in healthy donors. The PCR employed 60 Vbeta primers together with 13 Jbeta primers. Sequenced by immunoSEQ multiplex PCR; TCRdb stores in-frame clones only, minus some. The sample has approximately 200,000 clones; roughly three quarters are singletons. The sample taken for sequencing was PBMCs. Source of these receptors: a woman under 30 in good health and CMV-seronegative.

The chain recombines TRBV7-9 with TRBJ1-5; D gene unclear. This CDR3 has 16 amino acids. V was trimmed by 5 bases and J by 0 bases, leaving 14 bases between them. CDR1 SEHNR and CDR2 FQNEAQ come from the germline V gene (reference sequence). The CDR3 here is CASSPGEGYSNQPQHF. The CDR3 nucleotides are TGTGCCAGCAGCCCAGGTGAGGGCTATAGCAATCAGCCCCAGCATTTT.

The chain joins TRBV23-1 to TRBJ1-1; D is undetermined. TRBV23-1 counts as an open reading frame of uncertain function. V shed 0 bases and J shed 7 bases, with 12 bases lying between them. The CDR3 runs to 14 residues. Here the CDR3 DNA reads TGCGCCAGCAGTCAATCTGATGGCCGATGTGAAGCTTTCTTT. This codes for CASSQSDGRCEAFF.

The chain joins TRBV6-5 to TRBJ1-3; D gene uncertain. This CDR3 spans 16 amino acids. CDR1 MNHEY and CDR2 SVGAGI come from the germline V gene. V dropped 1 base and J dropped 0 bases, with 10 bases sitting between them. CDR3 sequence reads: CASSYFNRDSGNTIYF. In DNA, the CDR3 is TGTGCCAGCAGTTACTTTAACAGAGACTCTGGAAACACCATATATTTT.